This T cell receptor (beta chain) was recovered during a study of blood T cell repertoires in COVID-19. Study background: Sources were T cells, B-cell-depleted T cells, or PBMCs; the material itself was cDNA or gDNA.

This CDR3 is built from 13 residues. The V end lost 1 base, the J end lost 11 bases, and 14 bases lay between the germline ends. The protocol was immunoSEQ multiplex PCR, while the TCRdb copy is restricted to in-frame clones and leaves out a portion. The sample shows about 330,000 clones, just over 85% of them seen only once. This TCR was sampled from a woman between 18 and 30 years old who had recovered from COVID-19. The chain employs TRBV12-3 or TRBV12-4 and TRBJ1-2; the D is unclear. The sequenced material came from PBMCs or T cells enriched from blood (not recorded which). This CDR3 reads CASSLVGSSGYTF. The CDR3 nucleotides are TGTGCCAGCAGTTTAGTGGGCAGCTCAGGTTACACCTTC.